This TCR beta chain originates from a study of response to subunit inactivated influenza vaccine. This clonotype was counted a few times. Its matching antigen is unknown. The study's findings and limits: It was the authors' suggestion that each seasonal influenza vaccination recruits few new T cells.

Trimming took off 5 bases at V and 3 bases at J, with 21 bases between the two ends. The CDR3 is 17 residues long. Germline V gene lookup returns CDR1 SGHVS and CDR2 FQNEAQ. TCRdb ran MiXCR on the RT-PCR reads and lists one entry per CDR3 protein. The sample contains approximately 530,000 distinct CDR3 sequences, under 9% of which appear only once. This sample comprised PBMCs from blood, obtained around 25 months after vaccination. This chain connects TRBV7-8 to TRBJ2-3, with a tentative D call TRBD1 (6 bases). This receptor was obtained from a man between 50 and 75 years old who received an inactivated influenza vaccine. The CDR3 sequence: CASSKRHRVGLTDTQYF. The DNA for the CDR3 is TGTGCCAGCAGCAAACGACACAGGGTGGGGTTGACAGATACGCAGTATTTT.